The 3 T cell receptor beta chains listed next were all sequenced from one sample in a study of Ad26.COV2.S vaccination and SARS-CoV-2 variants. Produced via immunoSEQ multiplex PCR; TCRdb's table is partial and in-frame only. The table records almost 400,000 clones, 75% to 90% of them present only once. As to treatment: 15 to 20 received Ad26.COV2.S at low or high dose, single or two shots; a few received placebo; per-sample allocation not given. Specimen acquisition occurred on day 63 following the initial vaccine or placebo injection. The sample consisted of peripheral blood, taken in a trial of Ad26.COV2.S vaccine versus placebo. These receptors were taken from a person between 18 and 59 years old who received the Ad26.COV2.S COVID-19 vaccine or a placebo.

This chain joins TRBV10-3 and TRBJ2-5; unclear D gene. Trimming removed 4 bases from V and 2 bases from J, with 8 bases in between. The CDR3 runs to 13 residues. Germline V lookup: CDR1 ENHRY, CDR2 SYGVKD. CDR3 sequence (DNA): TGTGCCATCAGTGCTGAGCGTCAAGAGACCCAGTACTTC. This sequence encodes CAISAERQETQYF.

The chain joins TRBV19 to TRBJ2-2; D call uncertain. The V end was cut by 3 bases, the J end by 6 bases, with 2 bases between. The CDR3 has 11 amino acids. Germline V gene lookup returns CDR1 LNHDA and CDR2 SQIVND (reference sequence). The CDR3 nucleotides read TGTGCCAGTAGTATTTCCGGGGAGCTGTTTTTT. This gives the protein CASSISGELFF.

Only a few counts were recorded for this clone. The chain links TRBV29-1 to TRBJ2-7; D ambiguous. CDR3 size: 14 residues. With 0 bases removed from V and 6 bases from J, the gap between germline ends came to 15 bases. Germline V gene sequence: CDR1 SQVTM, CDR2 ANQGSEA. CDR3 sequence: CSVEEEQFNGEQYF. CDR3 nucleotides: TGCAGCGTTGAAGAGGAACAATTCAATGGCGAGCAGTACTTC.